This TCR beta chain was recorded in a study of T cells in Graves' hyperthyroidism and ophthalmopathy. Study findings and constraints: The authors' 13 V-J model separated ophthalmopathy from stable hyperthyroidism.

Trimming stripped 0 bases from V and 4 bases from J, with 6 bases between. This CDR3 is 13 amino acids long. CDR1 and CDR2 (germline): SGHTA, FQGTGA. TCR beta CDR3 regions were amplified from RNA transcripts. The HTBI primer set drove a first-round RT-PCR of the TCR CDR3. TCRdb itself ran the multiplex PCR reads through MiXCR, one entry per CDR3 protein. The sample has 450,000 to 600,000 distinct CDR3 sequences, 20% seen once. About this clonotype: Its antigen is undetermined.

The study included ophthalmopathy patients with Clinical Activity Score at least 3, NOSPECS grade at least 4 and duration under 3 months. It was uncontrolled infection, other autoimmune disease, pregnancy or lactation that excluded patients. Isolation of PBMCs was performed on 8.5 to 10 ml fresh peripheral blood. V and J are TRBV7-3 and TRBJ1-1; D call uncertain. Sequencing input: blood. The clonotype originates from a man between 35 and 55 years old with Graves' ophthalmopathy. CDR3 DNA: TGTGCCAGCAGCTTAACTAGGAGCACTGAAGCTTTCTTT. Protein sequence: CASSLTRSTEAFF.